Here is one T cell receptor beta chain with its context. Original handling: Amplification of reference gene primers was used by the study to estimate nucleated cell counts. Some clones are missing from TCRdb's copy, which holds only in-frame ones; the method was immunoSEQ multiplex PCR. The DNA gave D and trimming, while V, J and clone size come from that table. The table includes hundreds of thousands of clones, roughly 90% detected once. The sample is drawn from a study of blood T cell repertoires in COVID-19. About the study: Specimens from acute and convalescent COVID-19 originated in the United States, Italy and Spain. The analysed material was cDNA or gDNA that came from T cells, B-cell-depleted T cells, or PBMCs.

V was pared by 5 bases and J by 1 base, with 13 bases of the junction left unmatched. This CDR3 has 17 residues. Germline V gene lookup returns CDR1 MNHEY and CDR2 SMNVEV (reference sequence). This chain connects TRBV27 to TRBJ1-2; 7 nucleotides line up with TRBD1. Sequencing was performed on peripheral blood. The sequence was collected from a woman between 25 and 40 years old with acute or convalescent COVID-19. The CDR3: CASSMTGRSASNYGYTF. CDR3 nucleotide sequence: TGTGCCAGCAGTATGACAGGGCGGTCTGCTAGTAACTATGGCTACACCTTC.